This T cell receptor (beta chain) was sequenced during a study of blood T cell repertoires in COVID-19. Across the study: PBMCs, B-cell-depleted T cells, or T cells were the source of the cDNA or gDNA that made up the material.

The table came from immunoSEQ multiplex PCR; TCRdb's copy has only in-frame clones and leaves some out. The sample lists roughly 250,000 clones, about 87% seen once, with under 3.5% in the top ten. CDR3 length: 16 residues. V lost 6 bases, J lost 3 bases, and 15 bases lay in between. Per germline, CDR1 LNHDA and CDR2 SQIVND (reference sequence). V and J are TRBV19 and TRBJ2-6; D may be TRBD1 (5 bases). The clonotype comes from a woman aged 45-65 years who had recovered from COVID-19. The specimen sequenced was PBMCs or T cells enriched from blood (not recorded which). The CDR3: CASSEKAGFGANVLTF. The CDR3, as DNA: TGTGCCAGTAGCGAGAAAGCAGGGTTTGGGGCCAACGTCCTGACTTTC. Using reference TRBV19 and TRBJ2-6 for the parts outside the CDR3, the full variable domain is DGGITQSPKYLFRKEGQNVTLSCEQNLNHDAMYWYRQDPGQGLRLIYYSQIVNDFQKGDIAEGYSVSREKKESFPLTVTSAQKNPTAFYLCASSEKAGFGANVLTFGAGSRLTVL.